This T cell receptor (beta chain) was sequenced in a study of blood T cell repertoires in COVID-19. CDR1 and CDR2 (germline): LGHNT, FRNRAP. V shed 5 bases and J 7 bases; nucleotides not matched to a gene: 18. The CDR3 spans 19 residues. Authors' processing steps: From reference gene primer amplification, estimates of nucleated cell counts were derived. Method: immunoSEQ multiplex PCR; TCRdb's copy keeps in-frame clones and lacks some. Clone size and V and J calls were adopted from that table, with D and trimming inferred from the DNA. In the table there are roughly 120,000 clones, more than 75% of which are singletons.

This chain links TRBV12-5 with TRBJ2-1, with TRBD2 matching 12 bases. The sample taken for sequencing was peripheral blood. The origin of this receptor is a human donor in a cohort sampled during active COVID-19. Written as DNA, the CDR3 is TGTGCTAGTGGTACGCGGACTAGCGGGACAATCCCCCACGGAAATGAGCAGTTCTTC. This encodes CASGTRTSGTIPHGNEQFF.